Listed here are 4 T cell receptor beta chains from one sample, sequenced in a study of blood T cell repertoires in COVID-19. TCRdb's table, derived via immunoSEQ multiplex PCR, lists solely in-frame clones and lacks some. The table includes roughly 310,000 clones, approximately 90% detected once. The sequencing input was peripheral blood. These receptors all stem from a woman aged 45-65 years with active or convalescent COVID-19.

This chain joins TRBV10-2 and TRBJ1-5; tentative D call: TRBD1 (5 bases). This CDR3 contains 15 residues. Germline V gives CDR1 WSHSY, CDR2 SAAADI. V lost 3 bases to trimming and J lost 5 bases, with 14 bases between them. CDR3 sequence reads: CASSERTGGHQPQHF. Here the CDR3 DNA reads TGCGCCAGCAGTGAAAGGACGGGGGGTCATCAGCCCCAGCATTTT.

V and J are TRBV30 and TRBJ1-3; D gene ambiguous. V dropped 3 bases and J dropped 0 bases, with 6 bases sitting between them. The CDR3 is made up of 13 amino acids. The germline CDR1 and CDR2 sequences are GTSNPN and SVGIG (reference sequence). The CDR3 DNA sequence: TGTGCCTGGAGGGTAGTCTCTGGAAACACCATATATTTT. Protein product: CAWRVVSGNTIYF.

The chain joins TRBV10-3 to TRBJ1-2, with 7 bases that match TRBD1. CDR3 length: 14 amino acids. The ends lost 0 bases at V and 4 bases at J; junction bases unmatched: 2. Germline CDR1 is ENHRY and CDR2 is SYGVKD. The CDR3 nucleotides read TGTGCCATCAGTGAGTCGGGACAGACCTATGGCTACACCTTC. It yields the protein CAISESGQTYGYTF.

This chain links TRBV7-8 with TRBJ1-5; D is unclear. CDR3 length equals 14 residues. Trimming stripped 1 base from V and 4 bases from J, with 8 bases between. Germline CDR1 SGHVS, CDR2 FQNEAQ. The CDR3 protein is CASSLGKQNQPQHF. The DNA for the CDR3 is TGTGCCAGCAGCTTAGGGAAACAGAATCAGCCCCAGCATTTT.